These 32 T cell receptor beta chains originate from one sample sequenced in a study of blood T cell repertoires in COVID-19 (dated by TCRdb to 2019 to 2021). The protocol used for the library was the immunoSEQ multiplex PCR assay. TCRdb re-hosts the immuneACCESS table, in-frame sequences only. Its copies lack some clones; in the studies checked, an unresolved V gene accounts for under half of them, and the cause for the rest is not known. This sample comprises about 83,000 clones, about nine tenths of them detected only once. The ten most abundant clones make up approximately 15% of the sample. The specimen sequenced was peripheral blood. The receptors stem from an elderly woman with active or convalescent COVID-19.

The table lists this clone with a count of one. The chain carries TRBV21-1 and TRBJ1-3; the table's D call, TRBD1, was not checked against the DNA. TRBV21-1 is deemed a pseudogene. The CDR3 covers 13 residues. This CDR3 reads CASSKGHFNTIYF. In nucleotides, the CDR3 is TGTGCCAGCAGCAAGGGACACTTCAACACCATATATTTT.

The chain links TRBV30 to TRBJ2-6; 8 positions match TRBD1. CDR3 length: 16 residues. From germline, CDR1 is GTSNPN and CDR2 SVGIG (reference sequence). V lost 5 bases, J lost 4 bases, and 10 bases stayed unmatched. CDR3 protein: CAWSRDRTAGANVLTF. DNA for the CDR3: TGTGCCTGGTCTCGGGACAGGACTGCGGGGGCCAACGTCCTGACTTTC.

This chain joins TRBV19 and TRBJ1-1; D gene ambiguous. The CDR3 covers 14 residues. CDR1 and CDR2 from the germline V gene are LNHDA and SQIVND (reference sequence). Trimming stripped 3 bases from V and 6 bases from J, with 14 bases between. Here the CDR3 reads CASSMRVFPPEAFF. CDR3 coding DNA: TGTGCCAGTAGTATGCGAGTCTTTCCACCTGAAGCTTTCTTT.

The chain is built from TRBV28 and TRBJ1-1; D uncertain. V gave up 6 bases and J gave up 1 base, with 12 bases separating them. The CDR3 runs to 14 residues. The germline V gene has CDR1 MDHEN and CDR2 SYDVKM. The CDR3 spells CASSARRGNTEAFF. As DNA, the CDR3 is TGTGCCAGCAGCGCTCGCCGAGGGAACACTGAAGCTTTCTTT.

V gene TRBV27 combines with J gene TRBJ1-1; D not certain. Germline V gene data show CDR1 as MNHEY and CDR2 as SMNVEV (reference sequence). CDR3 length: 15 residues. Between the trimmed V and J ends, which lost 5 bases and 3 bases, there was a span of 16 bases. Here the CDR3 DNA reads TGTGCCAGCAGTCCCTACAAGGTTCAGGACACTGAAGCTTTCTTT. Translation: CASSPYKVQDTEAFF.

With regard to this clone: The same CDR3 can be traced to other DNA sequences in this sample. V and J are TRBV27 and TRBJ1-2; 9 bases fit TRBD1. The CDR3 runs 13 residues. Germline V gene data show CDR1 as MNHEY and CDR2 as SMNVEV (reference sequence). Trimming at V came to 3 bases and at J to 5 bases, leaving 1 base not matched to a gene. The CDR3 loop reads CASSLGQGYGYTF. The CDR3 nucleotides read TGTGCCAGCAGTTTGGGACAGGGATATGGCTACACCTTC.

This chain joins TRBV9 and TRBJ2-3; 8 bases line up with TRBD1. J lost 3 bases, V lost 0 bases, and 3 bases had no gene match. CDR1 and CDR2 (germline): SGDLS, YYNGEE. The CDR3 covers 15 residues. DNA for the CDR3: TGTGCCAGCAGCGTAGTCCGGACAGGGACAGATACGCAGTATTTT. Translation gives CASSVVRTGTDTQYF. The full variable domain, with the rest looked up from reference TRBV9 and TRBJ2-3, is DSGVTQTPKHLITATGQRVTLRCSPRSGDLSVYWYQQSLDQGLQFLIQYYNGEERAKGNILERFSAQQFPDLHSELNLSSLELGDSALYFCASSVVRTGTDTQYFGPGTRLTVL.

This clone was observed a few times. The CDR3 here is CAWSLGKAGSGVYEQYF. The CDR3 region has the DNA TGTGCCTGGAGCCTAGGAAAAGCGGGGTCCGGGGTCTACGAGCAGTACTTC. The gene calls are TRBV30 and TRBJ2-7, with TRBD2 matching over 7 bases. The germline V gene has CDR1 GTSNPN and CDR2 SVGIG (reference sequence). The CDR3 spans 17 residues. The trim removed 3 bases at V and 3 bases at J, leaving 17 bases unmatched.

The chain is built from TRBV9 and TRBJ2-7; D perhaps matches TRBD1 (5 bases). The CDR3 has 14 residues. Germline CDR1 reads SGDLS; CDR2 reads YYNGEE. Trimming stripped 4 bases from V and 4 bases from J, with 15 bases between. CDR3: CASSSPQGLYEQYF. In DNA, the CDR3 is TGTGCCAGCAGCTCCCCCCAGGGCTTATACGAGCAGTACTTC.

In its sample, this clone was seen a few times. This chain uses TRBV18 with TRBJ2-5, with D possibly matching TRBD2 (5 bases). Deletions cut 6 bases from V and 5 bases from J, with 13 bases between. CDR1 is KGHSH, CDR2 LQKENI, per germline. The CDR3 length is 13 residues. Here the CDR3 reads CASSFQREETQYF. In DNA, the CDR3 is TGTGCCAGCTCCTTTCAGAGGGAGGAGACCCAGTACTTC. The full variable domain, rest sourced from reference TRBV18 and TRBJ2-5, is NAGVMQNPRHLVRRRGQEARLRCSPMKGHSHVYWYRQLPEEGLKFMVYLQKENIIDESGMPKERFSAEFPKEGPSILRIQQVVRGDSAAYFCASSFQREETQYFGPGTRLLVL.

The rearrangement joins TRBV7-9 to TRBJ2-7; D call uncertain. This CDR3 is built from 12 residues. CDR1 SEHNR and CDR2 FQNEAQ come from the germline V gene (reference sequence). The ends were cut back, 5 bases at V and 5 bases at J, with 10 bases in the middle. CDR3 protein: CASSPYLDEQYF. The CDR3 nucleotides read TGTGCCAGCAGCCCTTACCTAGACGAGCAGTACTTC.

The V call is TRBV30, the J call TRBJ1-5; 7 bases fit TRBD1. This CDR3 region has 16 residues. V gave up 4 bases and J gave up 0 bases; unmatched junction bases: 9. Germline CDR1 is GTSNPN and CDR2 is SVGIG (reference sequence). The CDR3 bases are TGTGCCTGGACAGGGGCGGGACAGTATAGCAATCAGCCCCAGCATTTT. The encoded protein is CAWTGAGQYSNQPQHF.

This chain connects TRBV27 to TRBJ2-7; 7 bases are shared with TRBD1. After removal of 3 bases from V and 3 bases from J, the junction contained 2 bases not matched to a gene. CDR3 length equals 13 residues. Germline V gives CDR1 MNHEY, CDR2 SMNVEV (reference sequence). The CDR3 sequence: CASSFTGVYEQYF. CDR3 nucleotide sequence: TGTGCCAGCAGTTTCACAGGGGTCTACGAGCAGTACTTC.

This sequence joins TRBV11-2 and TRBJ2-3; maybe TRBD1 (5 bases). Germline V gives CDR1 SGHAT, CDR2 FQNNGV. This CDR3 is built from 15 residues. Trimming took off 2 bases at V and 3 bases at J, with 12 bases between the two ends. As DNA, the CDR3 is TGTGCCAGCAGCTTACCAGGGTTGGGTACAGATACGCAGTATTTT. Amino acids: CASSLPGLGTDTQYF.

The V call is TRBV4-1, the J call TRBJ1-1; D is possibly TRBD1 (6 bases). Per germline, CDR1 MGHRA and CDR2 YSYEKL. The CDR3 loop spans 13 amino acids. The V and J ends lost 4 bases and 4 bases respectively, with 10 bases between them. CDR3 sequence reads: CASSRGQSTEAFF. As DNA, the CDR3 is TGCGCCAGCAGCCGGGGGCAGAGCACTGAAGCTTTCTTT.

The chain recombines TRBV7-6 with TRBJ2-7; 9 bases match TRBD2. Germline values: CDR1 SGHVS, CDR2 FNYEAQ. V dropped 1 base and J dropped 3; count of bases not matched to a gene: 7. The CDR3 runs 16 residues. The CDR3 bases are TGTGCCAGCAGCTTAGGGTTAGCGGGGGCCATCTACGAGCAGTACTTC. This sequence encodes CASSLGLAGAIYEQYF.

J is TRBJ1-5 and V is TRBV28; tentatively, D is TRBD1 (6 bases). V was shortened by 6 bases and J by 6 bases, with 18 bases between the two germline ends. The CDR3 is made up of 15 amino acids. Germline CDR1 reads MDHEN; CDR2 reads SYDVKM. The CDR3 nucleotides read TGTGCCAGCAGAACGGGGGGGCCTTTCGGTCAGCCCCAGCATTTT. The encoded protein is CASRTGGPFGQPQHF.

The genes are TRBV2 and TRBJ2-1, with D unclear. The V gene's germline CDR1 is SNHLY and CDR2 FYNNEI. The V end lost 10 bases, the J end lost 0 bases, and 10 bases lay between the germline ends. The CDR3 runs 13 residues. This chain's CDR3 is CATGPSSYNEQFF. In nucleotides, the CDR3 is TGTGCCACAGGCCCCAGCTCCTACAATGAGCAGTTCTTC.

The chain employs TRBV7-2 and TRBJ1-1, with 8 bases that match TRBD1. The CDR3 runs 15 residues. V lost 3 bases, J lost 3 bases, and 6 bases stayed unmatched. Germline V CDR1 and CDR2: SGHTA, FQGNSA. CDR3 sequence (DNA): TGTGCCAGCAGCTTTAGGACAGGGCGAGACACTGAAGCTTTCTTT. Translating it yields CASSFRTGRDTEAFF.

The chain joins TRBV30 to TRBJ1-1, with 7 nucleotides matching TRBD1. With V trimmed by 6 bases and J by 5 bases, 6 bases remained unmatched. The CDR3 consists of 12 residues. The germline CDR1 and CDR2 sequences are GTSNPN and SVGIG (reference sequence). The CDR3 reads CACRDRGTEAFF. DNA for the CDR3: TGTGCCTGCCGGGACAGAGGAACTGAAGCTTTCTTT.

The rearrangement joins TRBV16 to TRBJ1-5, with D maybe TRBD1 (5 bases). V lost 3 bases to trimming and J lost 7 bases, with 13 bases between them. The CDR3 has 14 amino acids. The germline V gene has CDR1 KGHSY and CDR2 FQNENV. Here the CDR3 DNA reads TGTGCCAGCAGCCAGGCGACAGCCGCCCAGCCCCAGCATTTT. It translates to CASSQATAAQPQHF.

This clone was recorded a few times. The chain is built from TRBV6-5 and TRBJ1-6; D unresolved. The CDR3 contains 14 residues. V lost 7 bases and J lost 10, with 17 bases in between. Germline CDR1 reads MNHEY; CDR2 reads SVGAGI. CDR3 sequence (DNA): TGTGCCAGCAAGATCGACAAGATTGGATCACCCCTCCACTTT. The encoded protein is CASKIDKIGSPLHF.

The CDR3 sequence is CASSIVSGDWAFF. The CDR3 bases are TGTGCCAGTAGTATAGTGAGCGGTGATTGGGCTTTCTTT. This chain uses TRBV19 with TRBJ1-1; no clear D gene. V shed 1 base and J shed 11 bases, with 14 bases lying between them. CDR3 length: 13 amino acids. Germline V lookup: CDR1 LNHDA, CDR2 SQIVND (reference sequence).

This clone was seen just once. V usage is TRBV6-5 and J usage is TRBJ1-1; TRBD1 is a possible D gene (6 bases). From germline, CDR1 is MNHEY and CDR2 SVGAGI. CDR3 length: 14 residues. V lost 6 bases and J lost 4, with 15 bases in between. The CDR3 here is CASSPDRSFTEAFF. As DNA, the CDR3 is TGTGCCAGCAGCCCAGACAGGAGTTTCACTGAAGCTTTCTTT.

The V call is TRBV30, the J call TRBJ1-2; D gene uncertain. The CDR3 has 11 residues. V was cut by 2 bases and J by 8 bases, with 9 bases left in between. Per the germline V gene, CDR1 is GTSNPN and CDR2 is SVGIG (reference sequence). The CDR3 DNA reads as TGTGCCTGGAGTCCCGGTTCGGGCTACACCTTC. The encoded protein is CAWSPGSGYTF.

The rearrangement joins TRBV4-2 to TRBJ2-3, with TRBD1 identical over 11 bases. The length of the CDR3 is 17 residues. The V segment lost 0 bases and the J segment 2 bases; nucleotides outside the gene matches: 4. The germline CDR1 and CDR2 sequences are LGHNA and YNFKEQ. CDR3: CASSQEGTGGFTDTQYF. The DNA of the CDR3 is TGTGCCAGCAGCCAAGAGGGGACAGGGGGGTTCACAGATACGCAGTATTTT.

This clone was seen once. The chain has TRBV19 and TRBJ2-5; 8 nucleotides match TRBD1. CDR3 length: 14 amino acids. Germline CDR1 reads LNHDA; CDR2 reads SQIVND (reference sequence). With 1 base clipped from V and 3 bases from J, the junction kept 1 base outside the gene matches. CDR3 in amino acids: CASSIGQGKETQYF. CDR3 DNA sequence: TGTGCCAGTAGTATAGGACAGGGGAAAGAGACCCAGTACTTC.

This clone was detected only once. CDR3 sequence: CASSSLWTAVNEKLFF. CDR3 in DNA: TGTGCCAGCAGTTCCCTTTGGACAGCCGTGAATGAAAAACTGTTTTTT. This chain links TRBV6-2 or TRBV6-3 with TRBJ1-4; possibly TRBD1 for D (6 bases). The CDR3 consists of 16 residues. Germline assignment: CDR1 MNHEY and CDR2 SVGEGT. Trimming cost V 4 bases and J 5 bases, with 17 bases left between them.

The CDR3 sequence is CASSVELGAAGNTIYF. The CDR3 coding sequence is TGTGCCAGCAGCGTAGAGTTGGGGGCGGCTGGAAACACCATATATTTT. The V and J genes are TRBV9 and TRBJ1-3; D might be TRBD1 (6 bases). This CDR3 spans 16 amino acids. Trimming left V 0 bases short and J 2 bases short, with 12 bases between. Per germline, CDR1 SGDLS and CDR2 YYNGEE.

The V gene is TRBV7-3, the J gene TRBJ2-1; TRBD2 might be the D (6 bases). The germline V gene has CDR1 SGHTA and CDR2 FQGTGA. This CDR3 region has 15 residues. V lost 5 bases to trimming and J lost 6 bases, with 17 bases between them. CDR3 in amino acids: CASSDGGIGVNEQFF. The CDR3 DNA follows: TGTGCCAGCAGCGATGGAGGGATAGGAGTCAATGAGCAGTTCTTC.

This clone was seen more than once but under ten times. The chain has TRBV5-1 and TRBJ1-2; 7 bases align to TRBD1. Trimming cost V 3 bases and J 12 bases; bases outside gene matches: 8. Germline CDR1 and CDR2: SGHRS and YFSETQ. The CDR3 covers 12 residues. The CDR3 sequence is CASSSGDSRNTF. The CDR3 DNA reads as TGCGCCAGCAGCTCAGGGGACAGTCGGAACACCTTC. The whole variable domain, remainder taken from reference TRBV5-1 and TRBJ1-2, is KAGVTQTPRYLIKTRGQQVTLSCSPISGHRSVSWYQQTPGQGLQFLFEYFSETQRNKGNFPGRFSGRQFSNSRSEMNVSTLELGDSALYLCASSSGDSRNTFGSGTRLTVV.

This clone came up once. The V and J genes are TRBV10-2 and TRBJ1-2; TRBD1 agrees at 10 bases. Trimming removed 4 bases from V and 8 bases from J; junction bases left unmatched: 7. Germline V gene data show CDR1 as WSHSY and CDR2 as SAAADI. There are 14 residues in the CDR3. The CDR3 loop reads CASSADRGDRGYTF. The CDR3 bases are TGCGCCAGCAGTGCGGACAGGGGGGATAGGGGCTACACCTTC.